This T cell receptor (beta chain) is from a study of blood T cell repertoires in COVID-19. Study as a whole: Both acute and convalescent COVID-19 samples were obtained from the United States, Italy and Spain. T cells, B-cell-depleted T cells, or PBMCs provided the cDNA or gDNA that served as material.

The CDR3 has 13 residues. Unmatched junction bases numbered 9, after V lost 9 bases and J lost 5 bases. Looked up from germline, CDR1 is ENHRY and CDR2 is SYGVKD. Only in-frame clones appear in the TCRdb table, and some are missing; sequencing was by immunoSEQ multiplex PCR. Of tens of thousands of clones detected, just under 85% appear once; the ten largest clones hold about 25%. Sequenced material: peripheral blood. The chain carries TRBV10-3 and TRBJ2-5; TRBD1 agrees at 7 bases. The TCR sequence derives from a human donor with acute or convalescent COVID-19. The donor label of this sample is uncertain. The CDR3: CAIQGDLLETQYF. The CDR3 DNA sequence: TGTGCCATTCAGGGGGACCTCTTGGAGACCCAGTACTTC.